This T cell receptor (beta chain) emerged from a study of blood T cell repertoires in COVID-19. Study-level information: Researchers got acute and convalescent COVID-19 samples from the United States, Italy and Spain. Nucleic acid was either cDNA or gDNA, and it came from T cells, B-cell-depleted T cells, or PBMCs.

Produced via immunoSEQ multiplex PCR; TCRdb's table is partial and in-frame only. The sample lists approximately 250,000 clones, more than 70% occurring once. V was pared by 3 bases and J by 4 bases, with 5 bases of the junction left unmatched. The CDR3 extends over 15 amino acids. Germline assignment: CDR1 MNHEY and CDR2 SVGAGI. Researchers sorted participants into cohorts using their self-reported clinical history. The sample consisted of PBMCs or T cells enriched from blood (not recorded which). The sequence was collected from a woman aged 40 to 49 with acute COVID-19. The chain is built from TRBV6-5 and TRBJ2-1; 8 nucleotides match TRBD2. The CDR3 protein is CASSYLAGLYNEQFF. DNA for the CDR3: TGTGCCAGCAGTTATTTAGCGGGACTTTACAATGAGCAGTTCTTC.